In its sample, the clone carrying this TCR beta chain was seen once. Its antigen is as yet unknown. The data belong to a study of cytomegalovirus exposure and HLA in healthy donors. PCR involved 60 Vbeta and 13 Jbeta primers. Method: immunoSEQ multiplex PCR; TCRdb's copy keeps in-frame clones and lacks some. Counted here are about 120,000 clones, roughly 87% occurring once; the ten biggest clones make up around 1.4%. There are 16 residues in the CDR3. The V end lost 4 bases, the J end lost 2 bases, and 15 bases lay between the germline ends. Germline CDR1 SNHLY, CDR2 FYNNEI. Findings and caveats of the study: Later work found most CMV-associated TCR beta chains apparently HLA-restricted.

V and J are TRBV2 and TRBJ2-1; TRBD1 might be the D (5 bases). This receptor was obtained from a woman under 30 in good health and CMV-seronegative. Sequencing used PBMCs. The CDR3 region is CASSGRQNPTYNEQFF. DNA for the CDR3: TGTGCCAGCAGTGGCCGACAGAACCCGACCTACAATGAGCAGTTCTTC.